One sample yielded the 25 T cell receptor beta chains listed below, sequenced in a study of blood T cell repertoires in COVID-19. TCRdb keeps only in-frame clones here, not all; method: immunoSEQ multiplex PCR. The table has a few hundred thousand clones, around 85% seen once. Sequenced input: PBMCs or T cells enriched from blood (not recorded which). These receptors were obtained from a woman aged 50 to 65 who had recovered from COVID-19.

The chain employs TRBV5-1 and TRBJ2-7; unclear D gene. There are 16 residues in the CDR3. Trimming pared 0 bases from V and 4 bases from J, leaving 17 bases between. CDR1 is SGHRS and CDR2 is YFSETQ in the germline V gene. The CDR3 protein is CASSLGFRNQVYEQYF. The CDR3 DNA sequence: TGCGCCAGCAGCTTGGGGTTCCGGAACCAGGTTTACGAGCAGTACTTC. Using reference TRBV5-1 and TRBJ2-7 for the parts outside the CDR3, the full variable domain is KAGVTQTPRYLIKTRGQQVTLSCSPISGHRSVSWYQQTPGQGLQFLFEYFSETQRNKGNFPGRFSGRQFSNSRSEMNVSTLELGDSALYLCASSLGFRNQVYEQYFGPGTRLTVT.

V and J are TRBV14 and TRBJ1-5; unclear D gene. The V gene's germline CDR1 is SGHDN and CDR2 FVKESK. Trimming removed 3 bases from V and 0 bases from J, with 6 bases in between. The CDR3 loop spans 14 amino acids. The CDR3 coding sequence is TGTGCCAGCAGCCAGGGCCATAGCAATCAGCCCCAGCATTTT. This codes for CASSQGHSNQPQHF. The full variable domain, completed using reference TRBV14 and TRBJ1-5, is EAGVTQFPSHSVIEKGQTVTLRCDPISGHDNLYWYRRVMGKEIKFLLHFVKESKQDESGMPNNRFLAERTGGTYSTLKVQPAELEDSGVYFCASSQGHSNQPQHFGDGTRLSIL.

The rearrangement uses TRBV15 and TRBJ2-6, with 7 bases lining up with TRBD2. J was trimmed by 2 bases and V by 5 bases; bases with no gene match: 9. CDR3 size: 17 residues. CDR1 LNHNV and CDR2 YYDKDF come from the germline V gene (reference sequence). The CDR3 nucleotides are TGTGCCACCAGCTCCCGGGGGAGGGGCGCTGGGGCCAACGTCCTGACTTTC. Its translation is CATSSRGRGAGANVLTF.

The chain has TRBV28 and TRBJ2-3, with D hard to call. Trimming left V 1 base short and J 6 bases short, with 11 bases between. Germline assignment: CDR1 MDHEN and CDR2 SYDVKM. CDR3 size: 14 residues. The CDR3 DNA reads TGTGCCAGCAGTTTATTCACCCGAGCGGATACGCAGTATTTT. This translates into CASSLFTRADTQYF.

The rearrangement links TRBV5-8 to TRBJ2-7; TRBD1 is a possible D gene (5 bases). Germline values: CDR1 SGHTS, CDR2 YDEGEE. The CDR3 is 13 residues long. Trimming cost V 4 bases and J 0 bases, with 8 bases left between them. The chain's CDR3 is CASSPDTSYEQYF. The CDR3 DNA sequence: TGTGCCAGCAGCCCGGACACCTCCTACGAGCAGTACTTC.

This clone was counted once. This sequence joins TRBV5-5 and TRBJ1-2, with 7 bases lining up with TRBD1. The CDR3 spans 16 residues. CDR1 and CDR2 (germline): SGHKS, YYEKEE (reference sequence). Trimming took 4 bases from V and 2 from J; bases not matched to a gene: 11. The CDR3 here is CASSRTSGTVNYGYTF. The DNA for the CDR3 is TGTGCCAGCAGCAGGACGTCCGGGACAGTCAACTATGGCTACACCTTC.

V is TRBV9 and J is TRBJ2-5, with a weak D call TRBD2 (7 bases). CDR3 length: 16 amino acids. V shed 3 bases and J shed 1 base, with 16 bases lying between them. Germline V gene lookup returns CDR1 SGDLS and CDR2 YYNGEE. The CDR3 here is CASSETGRGGQETQYF. Written as DNA, the CDR3 is TGTGCCAGCAGCGAAACTGGGAGGGGGGGCCAAGAGACCCAGTACTTC.

This clone was found once. The chain is built from TRBV9 and TRBJ1-6; TRBD1 agrees at 8 bases. Per the germline V gene, CDR1 is SGDLS and CDR2 is YYNGEE. V lost 3 bases, J lost 13 bases, and 3 bases stayed unmatched. The CDR3 loop spans 12 amino acids. CDR3 in amino acids: CASSGQGYPLHF. CDR3 nucleotide sequence: TGTGCCAGCAGCGGACAGGGGTACCCCCTCCACTTT.

This chain links TRBV3-1 (or the pseudogene TRBV3-2) with TRBJ2-1; TRBD2 matches 16 bases. V trimming: 4 bases; J trimming: 8 bases; junction bases outside the gene matches: 11. Germline CDR1 and CDR2: LGHDT and YNNKEL (reference sequence). The CDR3 extends over 18 amino acids. Here the CDR3 DNA reads TGTGCCAGCAGCCCACCGGGACTAGCGGGAGGGCCTAGTCATGAGCAGTTCTTC. It yields the protein CASSPPGLAGGPSHEQFF.

This clone was observed a handful of times. This sequence joins TRBV11-2 and TRBJ1-1, with a tentative D call TRBD1 (5 bases). Germline V CDR1 and CDR2: SGHAT, FQNNGV. The CDR3 covers 14 residues. Trimming stripped 5 bases from V and 4 bases from J, with 14 bases between. CDR3 nucleotide sequence: TGTGCCAGCAGCCCTGGACGGGGGAGCACTGAAGCTTTCTTT. Protein product: CASSPGRGSTEAFF.

The V gene is TRBV7-8, the J gene TRBJ1-5; 10 positions match TRBD1. There are 19 residues in the CDR3. Germline trimming cut 0 bases from V and 0 bases from J; bases unmatched to any gene: 8. From germline, CDR1 is SGHVS and CDR2 FQNEAQ. The CDR3 reads CASSLAFGTGAVSNQPQHF. DNA of the CDR3: TGTGCCAGCAGCTTAGCGTTTGGGACAGGGGCCGTTAGCAATCAGCCCCAGCATTTT.

J is TRBJ1-1 and V is TRBV7-3; weak D call: TRBD1 (5 bases). The germline V gene encodes CDR1 SGHTA and CDR2 FQGTGA. V was clipped by 4 bases and J by 2 bases, with 8 bases between them. The length of the CDR3 is 13 residues. CDR3 nucleotides: TGTGCCAGCAGCTCGGGGACTAACACTGAAGCTTTCTTT. This codes for CASSSGTNTEAFF.

This chain connects TRBV11-2 to TRBJ2-5; 10 bases are shared with TRBD1. The V gene's germline CDR1 is SGHAT and CDR2 FQNNGV. CDR3 size: 16 residues. V lost 5 bases and J lost 2; bases outside the gene matches: 8. The CDR3 region is CASSAPGQGNQETQYF. CDR3 coding DNA: TGTGCCAGCAGCGCCCCGGGACAGGGGAATCAAGAGACCCAGTACTTC.

The rearrangement joins TRBV5-1 to TRBJ1-1; no firm D call. The CDR3 contains 15 residues. Germline-derived CDR1 and CDR2 are SGHRS and YFSETQ. The V end lost 0 bases, the J end lost 0 bases, and 9 bases lay between the germline ends. CDR3 nucleotide sequence: TGCGCCAGCAGCTTGGTGCAGGCCTTGAACACTGAAGCTTTCTTT. Translated: CASSLVQALNTEAFF.

The V gene is TRBV30, the J gene TRBJ2-6, with D perhaps TRBD2 (5 bases). The V and J ends lost 4 bases and 0 bases respectively, with 10 bases between them. CDR3 length equals 15 residues. The germline CDR1 and CDR2 sequences are GTSNPN and SVGIG (reference sequence). CDR3 in amino acids: CAWTPRGSGANVLTF. CDR3 in DNA: TGTGCCTGGACTCCCCGGGGCTCTGGGGCCAACGTCCTGACTTTC.

In its sample, this clone was seen a few times. The same CDR3 arises from other DNA sequences in this sample as well. This chain uses TRBV7-2 with TRBJ1-5; tentatively, D is TRBD1 (6 bases). CDR1 is SGHTA, CDR2 FQGNSA, per germline. Trimming took off 5 bases at V and 1 base at J, with 12 bases between the two ends. This CDR3 contains 15 residues. The CDR3 DNA reads as TGTGCCAGCAGCCCGGGGGGGGCGAGCAATCAGCCCCAGCATTTT. It yields the protein CASSPGGASNQPQHF.

This chain links TRBV4-1 with TRBJ1-5, with D possibly TRBD1 on 5 matching bases. V lost 0 bases to trimming and J lost 7 bases, with 13 bases between them. Germline CDR1 reads MGHRA; CDR2 reads YSYEKL. The CDR3 totals 15 residues. CDR3 loop: CASSQDGQSGQPQHF. In nucleotides, the CDR3 is TGCGCCAGCAGCCAAGACGGTCAGTCAGGGCAGCCCCAGCATTTT.

The gene calls are TRBV7-9 and TRBJ2-1; D gene uncertain. The germline V and J ends were trimmed by 4 bases and 8 bases, with 9 bases remaining between them. The CDR3 contains 12 residues. CDR1 is SEHNR, CDR2 FQNEAQ, per germline (reference sequence). The CDR3 here is CASSSLGDEQFF. The CDR3 coding sequence is TGTGCCAGCAGCTCCCTAGGCGATGAGCAGTTCTTC.

The CDR3 here is CAWSVDPRGEKLFF. DNA of the CDR3: TGTGCCTGGAGCGTAGACCCACGAGGTGAAAAACTGTTTTTT. This chain joins TRBV30 and TRBJ1-4; D gene ambiguous. Germline CDR1 reads GTSNPN; CDR2 reads SVGIG (reference sequence). Between the trimmed V and J ends, which lost 3 bases and 7 bases, there was a span of 15 bases. This CDR3 spans 14 amino acids. The full variable domain, completed using reference TRBV30 and TRBJ1-4, is SQTIHQWPATLVQPVGSPLSLECTVEGTSNPNLYWYRQAAGRGLQLLFYSVGIGQISSEVPQNLSASRPQDRQFILSSKKLLLSDSGFYLCAWSVDPRGEKLFFGSGTQLSVL.

CDR3 region: CASSHGTVNEKLFF. As DNA, the CDR3 is TGTGCCAGCAGCCACGGGACAGTTAATGAAAAACTGTTTTTT. The rearrangement uses TRBV7-9 and TRBJ1-4; 7 nucleotides match TRBD1. The length of the CDR3 is 14 residues. CDR1 and CDR2 from the germline V gene are SEHNR and FQNEAQ (reference sequence). J lost 4 bases, V lost 5 bases, and 4 bases had no gene match.

The rearrangement joins TRBV5-4 to TRBJ2-1, with 9 bases identical to TRBD2. The CDR3 consists of 16 residues. Germline CDR1 SGHNT, CDR2 YYREEE (reference sequence). V gave up 4 bases and J gave up 7 bases; unmatched junction bases: 12. The CDR3 is CASSPPRGGGANEQFF. The CDR3 DNA follows: TGTGCCAGCAGCCCCCCCCGGGGCGGGGGGGCAAATGAGCAGTTCTTC.

The CDR3 loop reads CANPEGGTSNEQFF. In DNA, the CDR3 is TGTGCCAACCCCGAGGGGGGGACATCCAATGAGCAGTTCTTC. The chain couples TRBV2 to TRBJ2-1, with a tentative D call TRBD2 (7 bases). The ends were cut back, 10 bases at V and 6 bases at J, with 19 bases in the middle. This CDR3 is 14 amino acids long. The germline V gene has CDR1 SNHLY and CDR2 FYNNEI.

This clone was seen just once. The chain uses TRBV7-3 and TRBJ2-3, with 15 bases aligning to TRBD2. J lost 2 bases, V lost 2 bases, and 5 bases had no gene match. The CDR3 totals 18 residues. Germline CDR1 and CDR2: SGHTA and FQGTGA. The CDR3 protein is CASSLLGLAGGTTDTQYF. DNA for the CDR3: TGTGCCAGCAGCTTACTGGGACTAGCGGGGGGCACCACAGATACGCAGTATTTT.

This chain connects TRBV2 to TRBJ1-2; a weak D match, TRBD1 (5 bases). Trimming took off 8 bases at V and 7 bases at J, with 23 bases between the two ends. CDR3 length equals 15 residues. Germline assignment: CDR1 SNHLY and CDR2 FYNNEI. The CDR3 region is CASPKASGPGGGYTF. CDR3 DNA sequence: TGTGCCAGCCCTAAAGCGTCGGGGCCCGGGGGTGGCTACACCTTC. The entire variable domain, with the rest obtained from reference TRBV2 and TRBJ1-2, is as follows: EPEVTQTPSHQVTQMGQEVILRCVPISNHLYFYWYRQILGQKVEFLVSFYNNEISEKSEIFDDQFSVERPDGSNFTLKIRSTKLEDSAMYFCASPKASGPGGGYTFGSGTRLTVV.

The rearrangement uses TRBV10-3 and TRBJ2-5; no clear D gene. The length of the CDR3 is 13 residues. The V gene lost 2 bases and the J gene lost 1 base, with 5 bases spanning the gap. Germline-derived CDR1 and CDR2 are ENHRY and SYGVKD. This CDR3 reads CAISEVSQETQYF. The CDR3 nucleotides read TGTGCCATCAGTGAGGTCAGCCAAGAGACCCAGTACTTC.